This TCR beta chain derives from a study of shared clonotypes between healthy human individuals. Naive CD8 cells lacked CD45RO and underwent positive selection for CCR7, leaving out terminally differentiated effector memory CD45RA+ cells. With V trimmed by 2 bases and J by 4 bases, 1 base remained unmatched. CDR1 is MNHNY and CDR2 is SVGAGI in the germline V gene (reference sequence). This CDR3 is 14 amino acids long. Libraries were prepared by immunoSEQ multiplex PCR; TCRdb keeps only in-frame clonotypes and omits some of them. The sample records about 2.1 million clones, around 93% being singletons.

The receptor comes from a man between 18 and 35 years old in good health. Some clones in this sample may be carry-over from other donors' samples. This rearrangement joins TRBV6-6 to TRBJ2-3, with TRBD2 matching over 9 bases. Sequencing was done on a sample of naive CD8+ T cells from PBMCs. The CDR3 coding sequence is TGTGCCAGCAGTTACGCGGGAGGGTCAGATACGCAGTATTTT. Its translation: CASSYAGGSDTQYF.